The rows below give T cell receptor beta chains drawn from one sample of a study of blood T cells in healthy people across ages. TCRdb passed the 5' RACE reads through MiXCR, listing each CDR3 protein once. The table lists 750,000 to 950,000 distinct CDR3 sequences, about 48% of them singletons, with roughly 40% in the top ten. What was sequenced was blood. These receptors were collected from an elderly man in good health. Both conserved end residues are part of each CDR3. Fields, in order: D gene, CDR3 length, clone size, J gene, V gene, CDR3 DNA, CDR3 protein. A D gene is named only where the DNA matches it firmly. Expanded clones are given a class, and other clones once, few, many or no size at all.

>TRBD2|16|.|TRBJ2-3|TRBV10-3
TGTGCCATCAGGGTTGGCGGGAGGACTAGCACAGATACGCAGTATTTT
CAIRVGGRTSTDTQYF
>.|15|few|TRBJ2-1|TRBV7-2
TGTGCCAGCACCATACGGGGGACACTATACAATGAGCAGTTCTTC
CASTIRGTLYNEQFF
>.|16|.|TRBJ1-6|TRBV7-9
TGTGCCAGCAGCTTGATGGGCCCTCAGGATAATTCACCCCTCCACTTT
CASSLMGPQDNSPLHF
>.|15|many|TRBJ1-2|TRBV9
TGTGCCAGCAGCGGTGGGAGCGGTCCGGGCCGGGGCTACACCTTC
CASSGGSGPGRGYTF
>.|15|.|TRBJ2-3|TRBV28
TGTGCCAGCAGTTTGGGGGGTAGGGGCTTAGATACGCAGTATTTT
CASSLGGRGLDTQYF
>TRBD2|16|.|TRBJ2-5|TRBV7-2
TGTGCCAGCAGCTTTGATAGCGGGAGGTCGTGGGAGACCCAGTACTTC
CASSFDSGRSWETQYF
>.|14|.|TRBJ1-4|TRBV20-1
TGCAGTGCTAGCTCCGGGACCCTTAATGAAAAACTGTTTTTT
CSASSGTLNEKLFF
>TRBD2|17|.|TRBJ2-1|TRBV4-1
TGCGCCAGCAGCCCATTTACTAGCGAGTCATCCTACAATGAGCAGTTCTTC
CASSPFTSESSYNEQFF
>TRBD1|14|once|TRBJ1-4|TRBV20-1
TGCAGTGCTAGAGATTCAACAGGGGGACGGAAACTGTTTTTT
CSARDSTGGRKLFF
>.|11|few|TRBJ2-7|TRBV25-1
TGTGCCACTCGCGGGGCCCTTGAGCAGTACTTC
CATRGALEQYF
>TRBD1|16|.|TRBJ2-7|TRBV15
TGTGCCACCAGCTCTATGGACGGGGACAGGGTGAATGAGCAGTACTTC
CATSSMDGDRVNEQYF
>.|12|.|TRBJ1-2|TRBV2
TGTGCCAGCAGAAGTTTGGGATATGGCTACACCTTC
CASRSLGYGYTF
>.|19|.|TRBJ2-7|TRBV7-9
TGTGCCAGCAGCTTAAGGTCTAGCCAGAAGCTCAAGATCTCCTACGAGCAGTACTTC
CASSLRSSQKLKISYEQYF
>TRBD2|15|once|TRBJ2-1|TRBV29-1
TGCAGCGTTGGCGTTGTGGCTAGCGGGAGTGGTGAGCAGTTCTTC
CSVGVVASGSGEQFF
>.|15|once|TRBJ2-4|TRBV3-1
TGTGCCAGCAGCCAAGAGGGCGGGCCCAAAAACATTCAATACTTC
CASSQEGGPKNIQYF
>TRBD2|15|.|TRBJ2-7|TRBV6-4
TGTGCCAGCAGTGACTCAGCTAGCGGGGTCTACGAGCAGTACTTC
CASSDSASGVYEQYF
>.|17|.|TRBJ2-6|TRBV18
TGTGCCAGCTCACCTCCCGAGAAGAACTCTGGGGCCAACGTCCTGACTTTC
CASSPPEKNSGANVLTF
>TRBD1|15|.|TRBJ2-1|TRBV5-1
TGCGCCAGCAGCGCAGATGGACAGGGGACGAATGGGCAGTTCTTC
CASSADGQGTNGQFF
>TRBD1|16|many|TRBJ2-7|TRBV7-6
TGTGCCAGCAGCTTAGAACCGGGACAGGGTTCCTACGAGCAGTACTTC
CASSLEPGQGSYEQYF
>TRBD1|14|few|TRBJ2-7|TRBV29-1
TGCAGCGTGCTACGGACAGGGGGCTTCGGCGAGCAGTACTTC
CSVLRTGGFGEQYF
>.|15|many|TRBJ1-4|TRBV7-9
TGTGCCAGCAGGCCCCGACAGTCAACTAATGAAAAACTGTTTTTT
CASRPRQSTNEKLFF
>.|13|.|TRBJ2-7|TRBV20-1
TGCAGTGCTAGGCGGGTGGGCTTCTACGAGCAGTACTTC
CSARRVGFYEQYF
>.|15|.|TRBJ2-3|TRBV20-1
TGCAGTGCTCCCCGAGGGGGGGGAGCTACAGATACGCAGTATTTT
CSAPRGGGATDTQYF
>.|13|.|TRBJ1-5|TRBV6-1
TGTGCCAGCGAAAGAGGGAGGAATCAGCCCCAGCATTTT
CASERGRNQPQHF
>.|19|.|TRBJ2-6|TRBV27
TGTGCCAGCACTCCTCCGCGCGGCTTCCTCTTATCTGGGGCCAACGTCCTGACTTTC
CASTPPRGFLLSGANVLTF
>.|15|.|TRBJ2-1|TRBV6-1
TGTGCCAGCAGGCGACAGGCTAGCTCCTACAATGAGCAGTTCTTC
CASRRQASSYNEQFF
>TRBD1|12|once|TRBJ2-3|TRBV11-2
TGTGCCAGCAGCAATTACAGGGGAGACGCGTATTTT
CASSNYRGDAYF
>.|12|.|TRBJ2-7|TRBV10-3
TGTGCCATCGGTCAGGGTGGAGTCGAGCAGTACTTC
CAIGQGGVEQYF
>TRBD1|16|once|TRBJ1-2|TRBV15
TGTGCCACCAGCAGAGGCGGGGACAGCTCATCCTATGGCTACACCTTC
CATSRGGDSSSYGYTF
>TRBD2|16|few|TRBJ2-1|TRBV20-1
TGCAGTGCTAGTGGGCCCGGGACTAGCGTATTCGATGAGCAGTTCTTC
CSASGPGTSVFDEQFF
>.|13|.|TRBJ2-3|TRBV7-9
TGTGCCAGCAGCTTAGCGGCAATCGAGACGCAGTATTTT
CASSLAAIETQYF
>TRBD2|16|.|TRBJ2-2|TRBV20-1
TGCAGTGCTAGACCTATTACTAGCGAATACACCGGGGAGCTGTTTTTT
CSARPITSEYTGELFF
>.|12|few|TRBJ2-7|TRBV20-1
TGCAGTGCAGACCGGGTCTCCTACGAGCAGTACTTC
CSADRVSYEQYF
>TRBD2|16|.|TRBJ2-5|TRBV4-1
TGCGCCAGCAGCCTATCCGGTAGACTAGCTGTGGAGACCCAGTACTTC
CASSLSGRLAVETQYF
>.|13|few|TRBJ2-1|TRBV12-3/TRBV12-4
TGTGCCAGCGCCCTACTAGAGTACAATGAGCAGTTCTTC
CASALLEYNEQFF
>TRBD2|14|.|TRBJ2-5|TRBV9
TGTGCCAGCAGCGCAGCCACCACTAGCGGGACCCAGTACTTC
CASSAATTSGTQYF
>.|17|.|TRBJ1-2|TRBV6-1
TGTGCCAGCAGCCTATCCGGGGGGCCCCCCTATTCCTATGGCTACACCTTC
CASSLSGGPPYSYGYTF